This TCR beta chain was obtained from a study of blood T cell repertoires in COVID-19. Assay: immunoSEQ multiplex PCR; the TCRdb copy retains only in-frame clones and omits some. The sample carries some 75,000 clones, roughly 90% recorded once. This clonotype originated in a human donor in a cohort sampled during active COVID-19. The sequencing sample was made of peripheral blood.

The CDR3 is CASSYSKRGTGELFF. DNA for the CDR3: TGTGCCAGCAGTTACTCTAAGCGGGGCACCGGGGAGCTGTTTTTT. The V gene is TRBV6-6, the J gene TRBJ2-2, with 7 positions matching TRBD2. CDR3 length: 15 amino acids. With V trimmed by 0 bases and J by 4 bases, 2 bases remained unmatched. From germline, CDR1 is MNHNY and CDR2 SVGAGI (reference sequence).